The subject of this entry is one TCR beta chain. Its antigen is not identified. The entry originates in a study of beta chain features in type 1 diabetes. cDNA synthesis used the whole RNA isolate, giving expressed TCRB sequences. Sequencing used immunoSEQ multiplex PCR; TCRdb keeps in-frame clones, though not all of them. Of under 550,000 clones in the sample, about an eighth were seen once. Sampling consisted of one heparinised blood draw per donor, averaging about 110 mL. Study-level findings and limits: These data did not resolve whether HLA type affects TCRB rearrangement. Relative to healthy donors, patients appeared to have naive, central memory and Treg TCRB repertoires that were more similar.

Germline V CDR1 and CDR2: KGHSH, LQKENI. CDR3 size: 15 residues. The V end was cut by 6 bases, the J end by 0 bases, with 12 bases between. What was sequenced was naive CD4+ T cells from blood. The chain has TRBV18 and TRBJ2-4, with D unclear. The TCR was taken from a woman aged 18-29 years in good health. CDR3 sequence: CASSPAGLAKNIQYF. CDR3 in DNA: TGTGCCAGCTCCCCTGCCGGGCTAGCCAAAAACATTCAGTACTTC.